This T cell receptor beta chain was observed in a study of T-cell memory formation after mild COVID-19. In this sample, this clonotype turned up a few times. TCRdb reanalysed the 5' RACE reads using MiXCR and keeps one entry per CDR3 protein. The sample yields 550,000 to 600,000 distinct CDR3 sequences, 15% to 20% seen once. This clonotype originated in an adult woman who had mild COVID-19 (a few samples of this study predate the infection). Cell type and time point are not known. Source material: PBMCs or a T cell subset sorted from them (not recorded which).

The CDR3 DNA reads as TGCAGCGTTGAAGTAGGGGACACCGGGGAGCTGTTTTTT. Translating it yields CSVEVGDTGELFF. The rearrangement joins TRBV29-1 to TRBJ2-2; weak D call: TRBD1 (5 bases). CDR1 is SQVTM, CDR2 ANQGSEA, per germline. Trimming removed 1 base from V and 3 bases from J, with 6 bases in between. The length of the CDR3 is 13 residues.